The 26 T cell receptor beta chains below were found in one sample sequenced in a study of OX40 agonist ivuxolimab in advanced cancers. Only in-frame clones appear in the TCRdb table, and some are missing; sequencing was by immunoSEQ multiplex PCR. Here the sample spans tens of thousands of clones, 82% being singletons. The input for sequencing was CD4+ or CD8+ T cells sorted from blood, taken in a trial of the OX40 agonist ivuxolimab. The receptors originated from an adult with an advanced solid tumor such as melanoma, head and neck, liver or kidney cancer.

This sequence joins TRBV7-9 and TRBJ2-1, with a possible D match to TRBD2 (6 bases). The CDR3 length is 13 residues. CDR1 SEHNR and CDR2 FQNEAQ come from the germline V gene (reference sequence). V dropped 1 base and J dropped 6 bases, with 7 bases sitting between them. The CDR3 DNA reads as TGTGCCAGCAGCTTAGATAGCGGCAATGAGCAGTTCTTC. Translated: CASSLDSGNEQFF.

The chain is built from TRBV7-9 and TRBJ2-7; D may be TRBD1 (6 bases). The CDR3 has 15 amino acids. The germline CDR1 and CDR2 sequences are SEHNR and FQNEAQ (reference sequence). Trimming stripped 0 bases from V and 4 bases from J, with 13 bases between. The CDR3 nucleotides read TGTGCCAGCAGCTTAGCCACAGGGAAGGGGTACGAGCAGTACTTC. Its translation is CASSLATGKGYEQYF.

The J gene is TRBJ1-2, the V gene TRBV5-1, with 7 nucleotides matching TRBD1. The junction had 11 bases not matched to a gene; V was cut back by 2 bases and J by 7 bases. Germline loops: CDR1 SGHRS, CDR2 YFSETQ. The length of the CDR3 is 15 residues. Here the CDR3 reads CASSFVRQGGGGYTF. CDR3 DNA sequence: TGCGCCAGCAGCTTTGTCCGGCAGGGGGGAGGTGGCTACACCTTC.

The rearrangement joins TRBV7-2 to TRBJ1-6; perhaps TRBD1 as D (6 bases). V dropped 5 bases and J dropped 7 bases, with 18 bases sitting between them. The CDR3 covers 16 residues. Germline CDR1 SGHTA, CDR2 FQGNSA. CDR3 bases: TGTGCCAGCAGCCTCGACAGCAGGGGACCCAATTCACCCCTCCACTTT. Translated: CASSLDSRGPNSPLHF. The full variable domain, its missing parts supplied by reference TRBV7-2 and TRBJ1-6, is GAGVSQSPSNKVTEKGKDVELRCDPISGHTALYWYRQSLGQGLEFLIYFQGNSAPDKSGLPSDRFSAERTGGSVSTLTIQRTQQEDSAVYLCASSLDSRGPNSPLHFGNGTRLTVT.

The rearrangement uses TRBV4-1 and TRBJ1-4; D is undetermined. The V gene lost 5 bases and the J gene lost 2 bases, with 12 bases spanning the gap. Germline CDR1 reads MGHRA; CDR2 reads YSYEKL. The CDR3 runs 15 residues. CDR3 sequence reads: CASSKGEGTNEKLFF. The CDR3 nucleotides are TGCGCCAGCAGCAAGGGTGAGGGTACTAATGAAAAACTGTTTTTT.

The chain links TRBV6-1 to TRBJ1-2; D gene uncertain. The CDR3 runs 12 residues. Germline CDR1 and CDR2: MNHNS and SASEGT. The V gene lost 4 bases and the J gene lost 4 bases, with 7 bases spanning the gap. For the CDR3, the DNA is TGTGCCAGCAGTGCGGAGAGCTATGGCTACACCTTC. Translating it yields CASSAESYGYTF.

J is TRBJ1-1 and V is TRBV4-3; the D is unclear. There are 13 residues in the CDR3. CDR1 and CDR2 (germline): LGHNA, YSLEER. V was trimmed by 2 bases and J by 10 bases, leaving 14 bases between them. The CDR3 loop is CASSQTFFGLAFF. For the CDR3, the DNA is TGCGCCAGCAGCCAAACCTTCTTTGGGTTAGCTTTCTTT.

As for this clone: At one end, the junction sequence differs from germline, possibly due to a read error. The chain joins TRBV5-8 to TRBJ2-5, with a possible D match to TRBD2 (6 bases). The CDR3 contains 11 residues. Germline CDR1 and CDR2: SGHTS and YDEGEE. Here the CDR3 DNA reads TGTGCCAGCAGCTTGGACAGGACTACGGACTTC. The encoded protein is CASSLDRTTDF. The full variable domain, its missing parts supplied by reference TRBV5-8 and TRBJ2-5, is EAGVTQSPTHLIKTRGQQATLRCSPISGHTSVYWYQQALGLGLQFLLWYDEGEERNRGNFPPRFSGRQFPNYSSELNVNALELEDSALYLCASSLDRTTDFGPGTRLLVL.

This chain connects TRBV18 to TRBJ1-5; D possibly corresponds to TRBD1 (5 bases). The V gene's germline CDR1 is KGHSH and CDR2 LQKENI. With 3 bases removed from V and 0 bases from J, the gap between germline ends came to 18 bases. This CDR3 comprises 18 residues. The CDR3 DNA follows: TGTGCCAGCTCACCCGCGGGGCGAAGACTCAATAGCAATCAGCCCCAGCATTTT. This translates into CASSPAGRRLNSNQPQHF.

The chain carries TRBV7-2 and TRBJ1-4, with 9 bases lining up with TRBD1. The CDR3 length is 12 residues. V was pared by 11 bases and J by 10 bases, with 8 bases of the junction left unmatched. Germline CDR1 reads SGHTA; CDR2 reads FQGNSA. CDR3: CAAGTGIGKLFF. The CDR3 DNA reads TGTGCCGCCGGGACAGGGATTGGAAAACTGTTTTTT.

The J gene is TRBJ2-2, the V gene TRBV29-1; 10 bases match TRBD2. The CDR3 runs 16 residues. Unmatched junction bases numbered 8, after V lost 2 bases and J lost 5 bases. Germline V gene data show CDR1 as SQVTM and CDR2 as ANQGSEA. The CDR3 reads CSVERLAGVGTGELFF. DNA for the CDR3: TGCAGCGTTGAACGTCTAGCGGGGGTGGGAACCGGGGAGCTGTTTTTT.

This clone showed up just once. The CDR3 here is CASSVQVNTEAFF. CDR3 DNA sequence: TGTGCCAGTAGCGTACAGGTAAACACTGAAGCTTTCTTT. The genes are TRBV19 and TRBJ1-1; a weak D match, TRBD1 (5 bases). The V and J ends lost 6 bases and 2 bases respectively, with 10 bases between them. Germline values: CDR1 LNHDA, CDR2 SQIVND (reference sequence). The CDR3 consists of 13 residues.

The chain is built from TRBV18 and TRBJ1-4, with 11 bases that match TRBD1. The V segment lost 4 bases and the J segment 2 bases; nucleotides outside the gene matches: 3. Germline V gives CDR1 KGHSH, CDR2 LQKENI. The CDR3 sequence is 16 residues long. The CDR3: CASSRRDRGTNEKLFF. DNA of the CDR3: TGTGCCAGCTCACGACGGGACAGGGGGACTAATGAAAAACTGTTTTTT.

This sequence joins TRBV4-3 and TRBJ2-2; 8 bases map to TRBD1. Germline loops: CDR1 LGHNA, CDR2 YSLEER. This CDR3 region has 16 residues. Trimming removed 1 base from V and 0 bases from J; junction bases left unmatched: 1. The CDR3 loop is CASSQGQGSNTGELFF. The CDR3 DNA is TGCGCCAGCAGCCAAGGACAGGGGTCGAACACCGGGGAGCTGTTTTTT.

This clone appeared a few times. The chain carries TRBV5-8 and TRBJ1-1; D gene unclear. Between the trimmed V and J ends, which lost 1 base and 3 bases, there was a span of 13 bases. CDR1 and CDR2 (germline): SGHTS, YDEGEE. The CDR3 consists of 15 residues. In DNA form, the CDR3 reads TGTGCCAGCAGCTTGCAAAGGGAGATAGACACTGAAGCTTTCTTT. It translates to CASSLQREIDTEAFF.

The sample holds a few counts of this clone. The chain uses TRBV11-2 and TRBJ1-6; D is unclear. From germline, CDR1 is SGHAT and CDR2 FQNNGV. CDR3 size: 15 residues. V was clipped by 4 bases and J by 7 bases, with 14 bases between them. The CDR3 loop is CASSSSPAGNSPLHF. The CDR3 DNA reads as TGTGCCAGCAGCTCCAGCCCAGCCGGGAATTCACCCCTCCACTTT.

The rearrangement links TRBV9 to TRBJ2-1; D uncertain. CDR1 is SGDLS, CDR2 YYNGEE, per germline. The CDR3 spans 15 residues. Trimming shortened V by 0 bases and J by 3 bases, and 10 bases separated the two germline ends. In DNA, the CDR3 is TGTGCCAGCAGCGTAGCCAATGGGGACTACAATGAGCAGTTCTTC. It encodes CASSVANGDYNEQFF.

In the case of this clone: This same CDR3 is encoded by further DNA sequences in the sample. The CDR3 sequence: CAWSGGGGGANVLTF. CDR3 DNA sequence: TGTGCCTGGAGTGGAGGGGGGGGCGGGGCCAACGTCCTGACTTTC. The chain couples TRBV30 to TRBJ2-6, with a possible D match to TRBD2 (7 bases). The CDR3 runs 15 residues. V was pared by 1 base and J by 4 bases, with 11 bases between. CDR1 and CDR2 from the germline V gene are GTSNPN and SVGIG (reference sequence).

CDR3 amino acids: CASSTDPPGLTKMNEQFF. The CDR3 DNA reads as TGTGCCAGCAGCACAGACCCTCCGGGACTCACCAAAATGAATGAGCAGTTCTTC. The chain employs TRBV7-3 and TRBJ2-1; a weak D match, TRBD2 (6 bases). The CDR3 loop spans 18 amino acids. Germline V gene data show CDR1 as SGHTA and CDR2 as FQGTGA. Trimming left V 5 bases short and J 7 bases short, with 27 bases between.

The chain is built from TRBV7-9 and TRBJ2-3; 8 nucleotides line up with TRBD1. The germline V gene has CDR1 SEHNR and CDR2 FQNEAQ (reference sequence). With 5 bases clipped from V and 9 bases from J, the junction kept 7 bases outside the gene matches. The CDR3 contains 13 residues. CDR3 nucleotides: TGTGCCAGCAGCAGAGGACAGGGCTCCACGCAGTATTTT. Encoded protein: CASSRGQGSTQYF.

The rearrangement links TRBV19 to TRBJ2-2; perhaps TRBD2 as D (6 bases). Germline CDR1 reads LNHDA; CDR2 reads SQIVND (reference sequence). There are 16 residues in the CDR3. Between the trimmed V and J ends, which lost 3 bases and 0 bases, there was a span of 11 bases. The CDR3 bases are TGTGCCAGTAGTATGGTTGGGACTGCGAACACCGGGGAGCTGTTTTTT. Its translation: CASSMVGTANTGELFF.

CDR3: CASSQDQGVSSYEQYF. The CDR3 region has the DNA TGCGCCAGCAGCCAAGACCAGGGGGTGAGCTCCTACGAGCAGTACTTC. V usage is TRBV4-1 and J usage is TRBJ2-7; TRBD1 aligns across 7 bases. Germline values: CDR1 MGHRA, CDR2 YSYEKL. The length of the CDR3 is 16 residues. Trimming at V came to 0 bases and at J to 0 bases, leaving 5 bases not matched to a gene.

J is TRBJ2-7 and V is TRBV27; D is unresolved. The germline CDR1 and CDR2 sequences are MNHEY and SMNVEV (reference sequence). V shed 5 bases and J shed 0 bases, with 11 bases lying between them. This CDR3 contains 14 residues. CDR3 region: CASSIRAHSYEQYF. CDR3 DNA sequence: TGTGCCAGCAGTATCCGGGCCCACTCCTACGAGCAGTACTTC.

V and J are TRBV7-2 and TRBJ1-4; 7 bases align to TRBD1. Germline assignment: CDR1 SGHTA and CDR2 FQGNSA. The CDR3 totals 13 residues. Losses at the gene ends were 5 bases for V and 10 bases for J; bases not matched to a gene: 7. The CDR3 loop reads CASSPQSGGKLFF. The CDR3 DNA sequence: TGTGCCAGCAGCCCACAATCAGGGGGAAAACTGTTTTTT.

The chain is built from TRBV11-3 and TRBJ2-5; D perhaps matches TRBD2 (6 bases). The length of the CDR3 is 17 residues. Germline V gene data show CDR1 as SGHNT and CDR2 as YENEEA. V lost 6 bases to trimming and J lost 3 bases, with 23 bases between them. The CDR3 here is CASSRGTSSGGKETQYF. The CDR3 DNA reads TGTGCCAGCAGTCGGGGCACTAGCTCGGGTGGTAAAGAGACCCAGTACTTC.

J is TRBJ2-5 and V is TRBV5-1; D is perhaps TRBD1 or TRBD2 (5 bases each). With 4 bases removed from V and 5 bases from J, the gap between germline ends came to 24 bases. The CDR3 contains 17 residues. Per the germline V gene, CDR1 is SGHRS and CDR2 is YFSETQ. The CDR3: CASSRRPGTAIEETQYF. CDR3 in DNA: TGCGCCAGCAGCAGACGCCCCGGGACCGCCATCGAGGAGACCCAGTACTTC. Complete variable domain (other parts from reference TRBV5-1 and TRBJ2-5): KAGVTQTPRYLIKTRGQQVTLSCSPISGHRSVSWYQQTPGQGLQFLFEYFSETQRNKGNFPGRFSGRQFSNSRSEMNVSTLELGDSALYLCASSRRPGTAIEETQYFGPGTRLLVL.